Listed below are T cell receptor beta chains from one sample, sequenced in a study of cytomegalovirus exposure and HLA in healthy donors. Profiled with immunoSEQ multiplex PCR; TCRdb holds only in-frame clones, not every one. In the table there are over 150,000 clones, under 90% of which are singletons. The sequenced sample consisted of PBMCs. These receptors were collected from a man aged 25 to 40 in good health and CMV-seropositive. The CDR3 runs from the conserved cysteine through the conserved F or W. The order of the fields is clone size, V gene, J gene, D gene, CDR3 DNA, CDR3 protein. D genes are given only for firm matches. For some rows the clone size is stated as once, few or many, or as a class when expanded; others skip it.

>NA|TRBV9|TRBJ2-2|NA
TGTGCCAGCAGCGTAGCTGGAGTAGCGTCCGGGGAGCTGTTTTTT
CASSVAGVASGELFF
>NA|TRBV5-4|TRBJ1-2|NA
TGTGCCAGCAGACAACAGGTTAACTATGGCTACACCTTC
CASRQQVNYGYTF
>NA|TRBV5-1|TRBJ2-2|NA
TGCGCCAGCAGACAAGAGAACACCGGGGAGCTGTTTTTT
CASRQENTGELFF
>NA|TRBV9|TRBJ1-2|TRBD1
TGTGCCAGCAGCCCCTTGTTAGGACAGGGAACAACTAACTATGGCTACACCTTC
CASSPLLGQGTTNYGYTF
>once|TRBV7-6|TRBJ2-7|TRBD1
TGTGCCAGCAGCCGCGGGGACAGGGGAGGCGAGCAGTACTTC
CASSRGDRGGEQYF
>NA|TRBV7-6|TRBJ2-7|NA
TGTGCCAGCAGCTTGTCGGGAGAGTTCGAGCAGTACTTC
CASSLSGEFEQYF
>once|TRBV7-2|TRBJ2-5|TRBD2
TGTGCCAGCAGCTTAGGGCTAGCGGGGGAGCCCCAGGAGACCCAGTACTTC
CASSLGLAGEPQETQYF
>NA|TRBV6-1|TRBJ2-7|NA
TGTGCCAGCAGGGCCGGGACCCGGAGGGCCTACGAGCAGTACTTC
CASRAGTRRAYEQYF
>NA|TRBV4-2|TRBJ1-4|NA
TGTGCCAGCAGCCAAGATCTGGAAGGGGAAGGGGGTGAAAAACTGTTTTTT
CASSQDLEGEGGEKLFF
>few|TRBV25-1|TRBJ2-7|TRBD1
TGTGCCAGCAGTGCGGGACAGGGAGCCAACGAGCAGTACTTC
CASSAGQGANEQYF
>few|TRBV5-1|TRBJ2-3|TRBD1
TGCGCCAGCAGCGGGGGACAGAGCACAGATACGCAGTATTTT
CASSGGQSTDTQYF
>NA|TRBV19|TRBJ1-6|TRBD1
TGTGCCAGTAACGCACCGGGACAGGGTAATTCACCCCTCCACTTT
CASNAPGQGNSPLHF
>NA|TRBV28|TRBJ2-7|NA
TGTGCCAGCAGTTCTCTTAGCTCCTACGAGCAGTACTTC
CASSSLSSYEQYF
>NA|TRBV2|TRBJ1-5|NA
TGTGCCAGCAGTGTAGATCGGCAGCCCCAGCATTTT
CASSVDRQPQHF
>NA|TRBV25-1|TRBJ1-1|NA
TGTGCCAGCAGTGAATCCGGGGGCACTGAAGCTTTCTTT
CASSESGGTEAFF
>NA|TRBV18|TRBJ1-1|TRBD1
TGTGCCAGCTCACCTCCGGGACAGGGGTGGGTGACTGAAGCTTTCTTT
CASSPPGQGWVTEAFF
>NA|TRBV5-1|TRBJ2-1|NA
TGCGCCAGCAGCTTGGGTAGAGCGGCAAGCTACAATGAGCAGTTCTTC
CASSLGRAASYNEQFF
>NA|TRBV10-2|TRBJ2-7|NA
TGCGCCAGCGCCGCCGGGGGCTACGAGCAGTACTTC
CASAAGGYEQYF
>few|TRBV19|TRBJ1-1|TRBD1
TGTGCCAGTAGTATAACAGGGGTTACTGAAGCTTTCTTT
CASSITGVTEAFF
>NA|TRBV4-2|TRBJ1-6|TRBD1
TGTGCCAGCAGCCAAGTTCTCCCAGGGGGCGATTCACCCCTCCACTTT
CASSQVLPGGDSPLHF
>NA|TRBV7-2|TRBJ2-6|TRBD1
TGTGCCAGCAGCTTAGAGGACAGGGTTGTTACCTCTGGGGCCAACGTCCTGACTTTC
CASSLEDRVVTSGANVLTF
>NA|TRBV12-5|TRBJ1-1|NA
TGTGCTAGTGGGGCAACCATGAACACTGAAGCTTTCTTT
CASGATMNTEAFF
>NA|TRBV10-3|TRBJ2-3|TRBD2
TGTGCCACCCGACGCTTATACGGGCGGGGGGGCCTGGATACGCAGTATTTT
CATRRLYGRGGLDTQYF
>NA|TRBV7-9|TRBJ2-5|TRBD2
TGTTCCAGCAGCCTACGGACTAGCGGGAGATCAGAGGAGACCCAGTACTTC
CSSSLRTSGRSEETQYF
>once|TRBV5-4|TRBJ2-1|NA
TGTGCCAGCAGCTTGGGGGGCCTCACGTACAATGAGCAGTTCTTC
CASSLGGLTYNEQFF
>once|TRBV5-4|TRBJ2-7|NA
TGTGCCAGCAGCCCCGGGACATCTAGCTCCTACGAGCAGTACTTC
CASSPGTSSSYEQYF